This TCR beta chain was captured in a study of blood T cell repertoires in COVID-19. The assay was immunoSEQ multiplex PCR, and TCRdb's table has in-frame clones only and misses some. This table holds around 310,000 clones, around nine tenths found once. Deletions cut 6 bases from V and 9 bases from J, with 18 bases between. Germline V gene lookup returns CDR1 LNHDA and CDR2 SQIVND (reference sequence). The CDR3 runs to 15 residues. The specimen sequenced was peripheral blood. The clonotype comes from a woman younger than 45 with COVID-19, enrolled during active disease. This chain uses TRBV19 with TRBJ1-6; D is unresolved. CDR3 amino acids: CASRAASSWVSPLHF. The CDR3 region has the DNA TGTGCCAGTAGGGCGGCATCCTCATGGGTTTCACCCCTCCACTTT.